What follows is one T cell receptor beta chain and its context. Its antigen is unidentified. This sample is part of a study of read filtering for tumor transcriptome and immune sequencing. About the research overall: The cohort had some 17 men and roughly 13 women aged about 45 to 80, mean about 72 years. Transcriptome libraries were built from DNase-treated RNA. Findings of the study overall: Without single-read clonotypes, shared clonotype proportions correlated more between IR-seq and RNA-seq.

Molecular barcoded adaptors covering alpha/delta and beta/gamma chains were used on about 390 ng RNA. TCRdb fed the reads into MiXCR, producing one record per CDR3 protein. The sample consists of roughly 67,000 distinct CDR3 sequences, approximately 18% of them appearing once. Germline CDR1 DFQATT, CDR2 SNEGSKA (reference sequence). The length of the CDR3 is 14 residues. V lost 1 base to trimming and J lost 4 bases, with 14 bases between them. Input material: a population of CD138-negative cells sorted from bone marrow. This chain joins TRBV20-1 and TRBJ2-7; possible D gene TRBD1, 6 bases. The origin of this receptor is a donor over 35 with multiple myeloma. In DNA form, the CDR3 reads TGCAGTGCTAGAGGACAGGTCGACAATTACGAGCAGTACTTC. Its translation is CSARGQVDNYEQYF.